This paragraph reports one T cell receptor (beta chain). The data are from a study of blood T cell repertoires in COVID-19. Study-wide context: Specimens from acute and convalescent COVID-19 originated in the United States, Italy and Spain.

The authors' processing: Reference gene primers were amplified, and this amplification served to estimate nucleated cell counts. Clones were read by immunoSEQ multiplex PCR, and TCRdb kept only the in-frame ones, dropping some. Clone size and V and J calls were adopted from that table, with D and trimming inferred from the DNA. The sample holds about 200,000 clones, around 80% seen once. Germline-derived CDR1 and CDR2 are SQVTM and ANQGSEA. The V and J ends lost 5 bases and 1 base respectively, with 14 bases between them. This CDR3 has 14 residues. This receptor was obtained from a woman between 65 and 79 years old with acute or convalescent COVID-19. The chain recombines TRBV29-1 with TRBJ1-1; a weak D match, TRBD1 (6 bases). The sequenced sample was peripheral blood. CDR3 loop: CSVLGQSQNTEAFF. The CDR3, as DNA: TGCAGCGTTTTGGGACAATCCCAGAACACTGAAGCTTTCTTT.